This TCR beta chain derives from a study of cytomegalovirus exposure and HLA in healthy donors. As to this clone: Its antigen is unknown.

The germline gives CDR1 SGHVS, CDR2 FNYEAQ. The CDR3 runs to 18 residues. V was pared by 1 base and J by 0 bases, with 18 bases between. Points from the study as a whole: A later analysis by the authors found several of the most significant clusters apparently linked to common viral pathogens. Association of a missense DCLRE1C variant with TCR beta V- and J-gene trimming was reported in a later analysis.

PCR primers comprised 60 Vbeta and 13 Jbeta primers. This table comes from immunoSEQ multiplex PCR, and its TCRdb copy is limited to in-frame clones, with some not included. The data contain 95,000 to 110,000 clones, more than 65% of them singletons. This TCR was sampled from a woman aged 18-29 years in good health and CMV-seropositive. The rearrangement uses TRBV7-6 and TRBJ1-1, with D possibly matching TRBD1 (5 bases). The sequenced sample was PBMCs. The DNA for the CDR3 is TGTGCCAGCAGCTTAGTCGAGTTGACAGCAGCCATGAACACTGAAGCTTTCTTT. Protein product: CASSLVELTAAMNTEAFF.